This T cell receptor beta chain originates from a study of OX40 agonist ivuxolimab in advanced cancers. Clones were sequenced by immunoSEQ multiplex PCR, and TCRdb holds only the in-frame ones, with some missing. The sample has about 77,000 clones, 90% seen once. This specimen was CD4+ or CD8+ T cells sorted from blood, taken in a trial of the OX40 agonist ivuxolimab. This receptor was obtained from an adult with an advanced solid tumor such as melanoma, head and neck, liver or kidney cancer.

In DNA, the CDR3 is TGTGCCAGCAGCCAAACCCGGGGGGTCGGCGTCACCATATATTTT. This translates into CASSQTRGVGVTIYF. V usage is TRBV11-2 and J usage is TRBJ1-3; D might be TRBD1 (5 bases). The CDR3 extends over 15 amino acids. Germline V CDR1 and CDR2: SGHAT, FQNNGV. The V and J ends lost 5 bases and 9 bases respectively, with 20 bases between them.